The 17 T cell receptor beta chains given below trace back to one sample, sequenced in a study of cytomegalovirus exposure and HLA in healthy donors. A multiplex PCR was run with 60 Vbeta primers and 13 Jbeta primers. Profiling relied on immunoSEQ multiplex PCR, and the TCRdb table lists in-frame clones only, not all of them. The table lists about 180,000 clones, 75% to 85% of them singletons. Sequenced sample: PBMCs. Receptor source: a woman aged 25 to 39 in good health and CMV-seronegative.

The V and J genes are TRBV5-6 and TRBJ2-7, with 7 bases lining up with TRBD1. The CDR3 covers 14 residues. CDR1 is SGHDT and CDR2 is YYEEEE in the germline V gene. The J segment lost 3 bases and the V segment lost 4 bases, leaving 7 bases of the junction unmatched. The CDR3 region is CASSAGDSYYEQYF. In nucleotides, the CDR3 is TGTGCCAGCAGCGCCGGGGACAGCTACTACGAGCAGTACTTC.

This rearrangement joins TRBV27 to TRBJ2-3; 9 nucleotides agree with TRBD2. Trimming took 8 bases from V and 6 from J; bases not matched to a gene: 9. Germline V gene lookup returns CDR1 MNHEY and CDR2 SMNVEV (reference sequence). CDR3 length: 14 amino acids. CDR3 nucleotides: TGTGCCAGCGCGGCTAGCGGGAAATGGGATACGCAGTATTTT. Translated: CASAASGKWDTQYF.

The chain couples TRBV6-1 to TRBJ2-7, with TRBD1 identical over 10 bases. Germline V lookup: CDR1 MNHNS, CDR2 SASEGT. Unmatched junction bases numbered 4, after V lost 9 bases and J lost 2 bases. This CDR3 comprises 13 residues. The CDR3 protein is CASWGQGTYEQYF. DNA for the CDR3: TGTGCCAGTTGGGGACAGGGGACCTACGAGCAGTACTTC.

This clone is a singleton in its sample. The genes are TRBV29-1 and TRBJ2-7; D is perhaps TRBD2 (7 bases). This CDR3 spans 13 amino acids. Germline lookup yields CDR1 SQVTM and CDR2 ANQGSEA. The ends were cut back, 6 bases at V and 7 bases at J, with 19 bases in the middle. CDR3 sequence (DNA): TGCAGCGTGGGGGGGGCGCGGTTGGGGGAGCAGTACTTC. Translating it yields CSVGGARLGEQYF.

The CDR3 nucleotides read TGTGCCAGCAGCCCCCAAGGGACTAGCGTCACAGATACGCAGTATTTT. Its protein product is CASSPQGTSVTDTQYF. V and J are TRBV7-3 and TRBJ2-3; 10 nucleotides align to TRBD2. From germline, CDR1 is SGHTA and CDR2 FQGTGA. This CDR3 is built from 16 residues. Trimming cost V 5 bases and J 2 bases; bases outside gene matches: 7.

The genes are TRBV9 and TRBJ2-1; TRBD2 agrees at 8 bases. J lost 0 bases, V lost 4 bases, and 6 bases had no gene match. The CDR3 contains 16 residues. Germline CDR1 and CDR2: SGDLS and YYNGEE. CDR3 loop: CASSPGGARSYNEQFF. The CDR3 nucleotides read TGTGCCAGCAGCCCGGGGGGGGCCCGCTCCTACAATGAGCAGTTCTTC.

The rearrangement links TRBV5-6 to TRBJ2-1; 7 bases fit TRBD2. CDR3 length: 13 amino acids. J was trimmed by 8 bases and V by 4 bases; bases with no gene match: 6. Germline CDR1 is SGHDT and CDR2 is YYEEEE. CDR3 coding DNA: TGTGCCAGCAGCCGGGACTATCCCCATGAGCAGTTCTTC. The encoded protein is CASSRDYPHEQFF.

The V and J genes are TRBV2 and TRBJ2-7; a possible D gene is TRBD1 (6 bases). The CDR3 spans 12 residues. V lost 4 bases, J lost 2 bases, and 6 bases lay in between. In germline, CDR1 is SNHLY, CDR2 FYNNEI. The chain's CDR3 is CASSAGAYEQYF. CDR3 coding DNA: TGTGCCAGCAGTGCAGGGGCCTACGAGCAGTACTTC.

The genes are TRBV6-4 and TRBJ1-2; possibly TRBD1 for D (6 bases). Trimming took 3 bases from V and 5 from J, leaving 10 bases between them. The CDR3 is 13 residues long. Per the germline V gene, CDR1 is MRHNA and CDR2 is SNTAGT. The CDR3 coding sequence is TGTGCCAGCAGTGAGGAGAGGGGGTATGGCTACACCTTC. It yields the protein CASSEERGYGYTF.

This clone was detected a few times. Other DNA sequences in this specimen translate into the identical CDR3. V gene TRBV18 combines with J gene TRBJ1-3; 11 nucleotides line up with TRBD1. The CDR3 runs to 19 residues. Trimming cost V 1 base and J 0 bases; bases outside gene matches: 8. Per the germline V gene, CDR1 is KGHSH and CDR2 is LQKENI. The CDR3 loop reads CASSPRGGQGASSGNTIYF. Here the CDR3 DNA reads TGTGCCAGCTCACCACGGGGCGGACAGGGGGCCTCCTCTGGAAACACCATATATTTT.

The J gene is TRBJ2-3, the V gene TRBV27; 7 bases align to TRBD1. Germline values: CDR1 MNHEY, CDR2 SMNVEV (reference sequence). There are 16 residues in the CDR3. The V segment lost 4 bases and the J segment 2 bases; nucleotides outside the gene matches: 9. The CDR3 reads CASSSIRDRITDTQYF. The CDR3 DNA reads TGTGCCAGCAGTTCTATCCGGGACAGAATCACAGATACGCAGTATTTT.

V and J are TRBV19 and TRBJ2-4, with TRBD2 as a possible D gene (7 bases). The germline CDR1 and CDR2 sequences are LNHDA and SQIVND (reference sequence). V lost 6 bases, J lost 6 bases, and 15 bases lay in between. The length of the CDR3 is 14 residues. The CDR3 nucleotides read TGTGCCAGTAGGGGGGAGGGGGTGGGAAACATTCAGTACTTC. This gives the protein CASRGEGVGNIQYF. The complete variable domain, with remaining parts taken from reference TRBV19 and TRBJ2-4, reads DGGITQSPKYLFRKEGQNVTLSCEQNLNHDAMYWYRQDPGQGLRLIYYSQIVNDFQKGDIAEGYSVSREKKESFPLTVTSAQKNPTAFYLCASRGEGVGNIQYFGAGTRLSVL.

The chain is built from TRBV19 and TRBJ2-2, with D tentatively TRBD1 (5 bases). This CDR3 is 15 amino acids long. The germline V gene encodes CDR1 LNHDA and CDR2 SQIVND (reference sequence). V was trimmed by 7 bases and J by 4 bases, leaving 16 bases between them. The CDR3 region is CASKGGATFTGELFF. CDR3 DNA sequence: TGTGCCAGTAAGGGTGGGGCCACTTTCACCGGGGAGCTGTTTTTT.

This clone was found a few times. The CDR3 coding sequence is TGTGCCACCACGACAGGGGAAAGGAGGCTTTCAGAGACCCAGTACTTC. It translates to CATTTGERRLSETQYF. This chain links TRBV15 with TRBJ2-5, with 8 bases aligning to TRBD1. Per germline, CDR1 LNHNV and CDR2 YYDKDF (reference sequence). CDR3 length equals 16 residues. Trimming removed 7 bases from V and 4 bases from J; junction bases left unmatched: 14.

The CDR3 coding sequence is TGCGCCAGCAGCCCCCTCGTCGGGACAGGGTACGAGCAGTACTTC. Translation gives CASSPLVGTGYEQYF. The chain has TRBV4-1 and TRBJ2-7; TRBD1 matches at 9 bases. CDR1 MGHRA and CDR2 YSYEKL come from the germline V gene. The V gene end was trimmed by 4 bases and the J gene end by 4 bases; junction bases not matched to a gene: 8. This CDR3 is built from 15 residues.

The rearrangement uses TRBV28 and TRBJ2-7; a possible D gene is TRBD1 (5 bases). CDR3 size: 14 residues. Germline V lookup: CDR1 MDHEN, CDR2 SYDVKM. The V end lost 5 bases, the J end lost 3 bases, and 14 bases lay between the germline ends. CDR3 in amino acids: CASSTPAGNYEQYF. CDR3 DNA sequence: TGTGCCAGCAGTACACCCGCAGGGAACTACGAGCAGTACTTC.

This clone was detected once. The rearrangement joins TRBV27 to TRBJ2-2; 10 nucleotides line up with TRBD2. V shed 1 base and J 3 bases; nucleotides not matched to a gene: 8. The CDR3 runs 18 residues. The germline V gene encodes CDR1 MNHEY and CDR2 SMNVEV (reference sequence). As DNA, the CDR3 is TGTGCCAGCAGTTTATACGATCCTAGCGGGGGTTACACCGGGGAGCTGTTTTTT. It yields the protein CASSLYDPSGGYTGELFF.